The sequence of this T cell receptor (beta chain) was determined in a study of blood T cells in healthy people across ages. The germline V gene has CDR1 MNHNS and CDR2 SASEGT. V lost 1 base, J lost 1 base, and 7 bases lay in between. This CDR3 spans 14 amino acids. This clonotype was counted at least ten times. It was with a sample-barcoded 5' primer and a J-beta primer mix that a second PCR of roughly 6 to 12 cycles was run. Using its own MiXCR run on the 5' RACE reads, TCRdb lists one record per CDR3 protein. The data show 1.6 million or so distinct CDR3 sequences, with about 32% seen just once and 11% held by the top ten.

The chain has TRBV6-1 and TRBJ2-5; D not certain. Sample: blood. The receptor was isolated from a woman in her twenties or thirties in good health. As DNA, the CDR3 is TGTGCCAGCAGTGAAGGGAACATCCAAGAGACCCAGTACTTC. It encodes CASSEGNIQETQYF.